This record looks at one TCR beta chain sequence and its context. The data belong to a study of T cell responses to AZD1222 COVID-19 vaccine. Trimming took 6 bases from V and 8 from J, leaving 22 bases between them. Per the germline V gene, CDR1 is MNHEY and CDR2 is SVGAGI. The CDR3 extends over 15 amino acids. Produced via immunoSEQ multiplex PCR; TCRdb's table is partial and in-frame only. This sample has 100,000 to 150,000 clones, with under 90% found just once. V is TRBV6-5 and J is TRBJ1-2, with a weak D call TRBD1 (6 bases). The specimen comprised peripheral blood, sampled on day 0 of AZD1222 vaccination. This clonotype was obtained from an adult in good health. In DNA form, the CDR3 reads TGTGCCAGCAGGTCCCCAGACAGGCCGGCCGGGGGCTACACCTTC. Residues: CASRSPDRPAGGYTF.